This T cell receptor beta chain is from a study of OX40 agonist ivuxolimab in advanced cancers. Study information: It was permissible to have had prior anti-PD-1, anti-PD-L1 or anti-CTLA-4 therapy, and approximately 38% had some. Study-level results: In general, CD8+ T cells held more expanded clones than CD4+ did, on average. CD4+ and CD8+ blood T cells expanded clonally by week 6 at 0.1 to 3.0 mg/kg. Still undetermined is the antigen specificity of the expanded peripheral T cells.

This table comes from immunoSEQ multiplex PCR, and its TCRdb copy is limited to in-frame clones, with some not included. Here the sample spans about 80,000 clones, approximately 85% being singletons. CDR3 length: 15 residues. Trimming removed 5 bases from V and 7 bases from J; junction bases left unmatched: 12. Germline CDR1 SGDLS, CDR2 YYNGEE. Details on this clone: Its antigen is unknown.

This rearrangement joins TRBV9 to TRBJ2-1; 7 positions match TRBD2. This receptor was identified in an adult with an advanced solid tumor such as melanoma, head and neck, liver or kidney cancer. The sample in question was CD4+ or CD8+ T cells sorted from blood, obtained in a trial of the OX40 agonist ivuxolimab. CDR3: CASSLSGVFRNEQFF. DNA for the CDR3: TGTGCCAGCAGTCTAAGCGGGGTGTTTAGGAATGAGCAGTTCTTC.